This record covers a single TCR beta chain. Its specificity is unknown. Some clones are missing from TCRdb's copy, which holds only in-frame ones; the method was immunoSEQ multiplex PCR. The sample has approximately 60,000 clones, 80% to 90% seen once; the top ten hold more than 13%. The source of the sample is a study of OX40 agonist ivuxolimab in advanced cancers. At the level of the study: Patients were treated with ivuxolimab, an agonistic anti-OX40 (CD134) antibody. Of the participants, approximately 36% had some prior anti-PD-1, anti-PD-L1 or anti-CTLA-4 therapy, which was allowed. Patients were under 90% male with ages about 20 to 79, mean approximately 62.

Study observations and caveats: More expanded clones were seen, on average, in CD8+ T cells than in CD4+.

Trimming removed 6 bases from V and 5 bases from J; junction bases left unmatched: 15. The CDR3 is 16 residues long. CDR1 WSHSY and CDR2 SAAADI come from the germline V gene. The gene calls are TRBV10-2 and TRBJ1-1, with TRBD1 matching over 7 bases. This material consisted of CD4+ or CD8+ T cells sorted from blood, taken in a trial of the OX40 agonist ivuxolimab. This TCR was recovered from an adult with an advanced solid tumor such as melanoma, head and neck, liver or kidney cancer. The CDR3 DNA sequence: TGCGCCAGCAGAGAAGGTAGACCGGGACAGTTAACTGAAGCTTTCTTT. Translating gives CASREGRPGQLTEAFF.